The source of this TCR beta chain is a study of T cell responses to AZD1222 COVID-19 vaccine. The study's findings and limits: Regions 160-218 and 743-854 held dominance among vaccine-associated CD4 TCRs, which spanned spike. Once two AZD1222 doses were given, Spike-specific TCR breadth and depth went up. In a largely white British group with more females than males, clonal diversity was possibly underestimated.

The CDR3 totals 13 residues. V gave up 2 bases and J gave up 3 bases, with 7 bases separating them. Some clones are missing from TCRdb's copy, which holds only in-frame ones; the method was immunoSEQ multiplex PCR. The top ten hold about 4.8% of the sample, which has over 120,000 clones, around nine tenths seen once. As concerns this clone: Its specificity is not known.

The source of this sequence is an adult in good health. The V gene is TRBV12-3 or TRBV12-4, the J gene TRBJ1-2, with D unclear. The input for sequencing was peripheral blood, taken on day 0 of AZD1222 vaccination. DNA for the CDR3: TGTGCCAGCAGTTTACCGACGGACTATGGCTACACCTTC. Translated, it gives CASSLPTDYGYTF.